These 22 T cell receptor beta chains originate from one sample sequenced in a study of patients and donors after allogeneic stem cell transplantation. In TCRdb, the RT-PCR reads were re-called with MiXCR into one record per CDR3 protein. The table records over 150,000 distinct CDR3 sequences, 40% to 45% of them present only once. The sample comprised blood, either unsorted or a sorted T cell fraction (not recorded which). These receptors all stem from a human donor who was either an allogeneic HSCT recipient or a stem cell or donor lymphocyte infusion donor (not recorded which). It is not recorded whose cells these are; they may come from a transplant donor.

The genes are TRBV4-3 and TRBJ1-3, with TRBD1 as a possible D gene (6 bases). From germline, CDR1 is LGHNA and CDR2 YSLEER. Trimming cost V 0 bases and J 4 bases, with 10 bases left between them. This CDR3 contains 15 residues. CDR3 bases: TGCGCCAGCAGCCAAGATCGGGGGACAGGAAACACCATATATTTT. It specifies CASSQDRGTGNTIYF.

CDR3 in DNA: TGTGCCAGCAGTTTGCAGACAGGGAGGTTTCACGAGCAGTACTTC. Translating it yields CASSLQTGRFHEQYF. This chain joins TRBV27 and TRBJ2-7, with a possible D match to TRBD1 (7 bases). In germline, CDR1 is MNHEY, CDR2 SMNVEV (reference sequence). This CDR3 is 15 amino acids long. Trimming left V 3 bases short and J 5 bases short, with 17 bases between.

The chain combines TRBV4-2 with TRBJ1-2, with TRBD1 as a possible D gene (6 bases). V lost 0 bases and J lost 4, with 12 bases in between. Per the germline V gene, CDR1 is LGHNA and CDR2 is YNFKEQ. The CDR3 has 15 residues. The CDR3: CASSQDNRDGYGYTF. The CDR3 coding sequence is TGTGCCAGCAGCCAAGATAACAGGGATGGCTATGGCTACACCTTC.

Many counts were recorded for this clonotype. The chain is built from TRBV29-1 and TRBJ2-1, with D possibly matching TRBD1 (5 bases). Germline V gene lookup returns CDR1 SQVTM and CDR2 ANQGSEA. The CDR3 is 13 amino acids. Trimming took off 5 bases at V and 5 bases at J, with 13 bases between the two ends. CDR3 coding DNA: TGCAGCGTTTACCTGGGCAGGGACAATGAGCAGTTCTTC. It yields the protein CSVYLGRDNEQFF.

This sequence joins TRBV12-3 or TRBV12-4 and TRBJ2-2; 10 bases agree with TRBD2. V shed 4 bases and J 7 bases; nucleotides not matched to a gene: 18. The CDR3 has 19 residues. DNA of the CDR3: TGTGCCAGCAGTTCCGAACCCGTAGGTCTAGCGGGAGATCACGGGGAGCTGTTTTTT. Translated: CASSSEPVGLAGDHGELFF.

The V gene is TRBV14, the J gene TRBJ2-2; TRBD2 agrees at 8 bases. Germline CDR1 is SGHDN and CDR2 is FVKESK. V shed 2 bases, J shed 6 bases, and the junction held 8 bases outside the gene matches. This CDR3 is built from 16 residues. The CDR3 reads CASSQSERGKSGELFF. The CDR3 DNA is TGTGCCAGCAGCCAAAGTGAGCGGGGGAAATCCGGGGAGCTGTTTTTT.

This clonotype came up once. The genes are TRBV2 and TRBJ2-1; TRBD1 is a possible D gene (6 bases). This CDR3 contains 14 residues. CDR1 SNHLY and CDR2 FYNNEI come from the germline V gene. Between the trimmed V and J ends, which lost 7 bases and 2 bases, there was a span of 12 bases. The CDR3 region is CASTLRGPYNEQFF. The CDR3 region has the DNA TGTGCCAGCACTCTCAGGGGTCCCTACAATGAGCAGTTCTTC.

The chain combines TRBV27 with TRBJ1-1; D is undetermined. The length of the CDR3 is 13 residues. The germline gives CDR1 MNHEY, CDR2 SMNVEV (reference sequence). V dropped 6 bases and J dropped 2 bases, with 10 bases sitting between them. CDR3 nucleotides: TGTGCCAGCAGAGAGGCTGTTAACACTGAAGCTTTCTTT. This codes for CASREAVNTEAFF.

V and J are TRBV9 and TRBJ1-1; possible D gene TRBD1, 5 bases. The V gene's germline CDR1 is SGDLS and CDR2 YYNGEE. V gave up 6 bases and J gave up 0 bases, with 18 bases separating them. CDR3 size: 16 residues. The CDR3 coding sequence is TGTGCCAGCACCCCCTCCGACAGAGCTATGAACACTGAAGCTTTCTTT. As protein: CASTPSDRAMNTEAFF.

The chain is built from TRBV4-3 and TRBJ2-7, with 10 bases that match TRBD2. This CDR3 spans 16 amino acids. V gave up 0 bases and J gave up 1 base; unmatched junction bases: 3. Germline V gene lookup returns CDR1 LGHNA and CDR2 YSLEER. CDR3 sequence reads: CASSQEVAGGSYEQYF. The CDR3 DNA sequence: TGCGCCAGCAGCCAAGAAGTAGCGGGAGGATCCTACGAGCAGTACTTC.

The genes are TRBV4-1 and TRBJ2-7; 10 nucleotides align to TRBD2. J lost 3 bases, V lost 0 bases, and 17 bases had no gene match. The germline CDR1 and CDR2 sequences are MGHRA and YSYEKL. The CDR3 contains 20 residues. CDR3 region: CASSQDLSSGRIGQFYEQYF. Written as DNA, the CDR3 is TGCGCCAGCAGCCAAGATCTCTCTAGCGGGAGAATAGGTCAGTTCTACGAGCAGTACTTC.

There are many counts of this clonotype. This chain connects TRBV5-1 to TRBJ1-1; 8 bases map to TRBD1. The CDR3 is made up of 17 amino acids. Trimming at V came to 4 bases and at J to 0 bases, leaving 11 bases not matched to a gene. Germline V gives CDR1 SGHRS, CDR2 YFSETQ. The CDR3 DNA reads as TGCGCCAGCAGCAGGCTGGGGACAGGTTTATTGAACACTGAAGCTTTCTTT. This codes for CASSRLGTGLLNTEAFF.

The table lists this clonotype with a few counts. This chain uses TRBV11-3 with TRBJ2-1, with D possibly TRBD2 on 6 matching bases. CDR1 and CDR2 from the germline V gene are SGHNT and YENEEA. This CDR3 has 13 residues. V lost 0 bases and J lost 10, with 10 bases in between. The CDR3 DNA reads as TGTGCCAGCAGCTTAGATGGGCTAGCGGAGCAGTTCTTC. It translates to CASSLDGLAEQFF.

This clonotype was counted ten times or more. The CDR3 sequence is CASSQGVRGSHYEQYF. In DNA, the CDR3 is TGCGCCAGCAGCCAAGGAGTCAGGGGGTCCCATTACGAGCAGTACTTC. The J gene is TRBJ2-7, the V gene TRBV4-1; 7 positions match TRBD1. V dropped 1 base and J dropped 4; count of bases not matched to a gene: 10. CDR3 length equals 16 residues. Per the germline V gene, CDR1 is MGHRA and CDR2 is YSYEKL.

The gene calls are TRBV3-1 and TRBJ2-7; D is undetermined. Germline values: CDR1 LGHDT, CDR2 YNNKEL (reference sequence). The V gene lost 0 bases and the J gene lost 2 bases, with 2 bases spanning the gap. This CDR3 has 12 residues. The CDR3 nucleotides read TGTGCCAGCAGCCAAGACGCCTACGAGCAGTACTTC. Its protein product is CASSQDAYEQYF.

V usage is TRBV29-1 and J usage is TRBJ2-3; 9 positions match TRBD2. V dropped 5 bases and J dropped 3; count of bases not matched to a gene: 6. Germline V gives CDR1 SQVTM, CDR2 ANQGSEA. The CDR3 consists of 14 residues. CDR3 amino acids: CSVFLAGTTDTQYF. The CDR3 DNA reads as TGCAGCGTTTTCCTAGCGGGAACGACAGATACGCAGTATTTT.

This clonotype was seen a handful of times. The J gene is TRBJ2-3, the V gene TRBV4-3; D not certain. The length of the CDR3 is 14 residues. Germline-derived CDR1 and CDR2 are LGHNA and YSLEER. V lost 0 bases, J lost 6 bases, and 10 bases lay in between. The CDR3 loop reads CASSQDREHDTQYF. Here the CDR3 DNA reads TGCGCCAGCAGCCAAGATCGAGAGCATGATACGCAGTATTTT.

The V and J genes are TRBV27 and TRBJ1-6, with TRBD1 as a possible D gene (6 bases). From germline, CDR1 is MNHEY and CDR2 SMNVEV (reference sequence). The CDR3 spans 16 residues. The ends were cut back, 5 bases at V and 3 bases at J, with 14 bases in the middle. CDR3 nucleotides: TGTGCCAGCAGTCCGGGACAAGGGGACTATAATTCACCCCTCCACTTT. Its translation is CASSPGQGDYNSPLHF.

The V call is TRBV4-3, the J call TRBJ2-7; D is perhaps TRBD2 (6 bases). V was trimmed by 1 base and J by 2 bases, leaving 9 bases between them. Germline V gene lookup returns CDR1 LGHNA and CDR2 YSLEER. This CDR3 has 14 amino acids. For the CDR3, the DNA is TGCGCCAGCAGCCAAGCACTAGCAGCCTACGAGCAGTACTTC. Translated, it gives CASSQALAAYEQYF.

This clonotype was counted only a few times. V and J are TRBV4-2 and TRBJ2-7; 8 nucleotides agree with TRBD1. V shed 4 bases and J 1 base; nucleotides not matched to a gene: 3. The CDR3 covers 14 residues. CDR1 and CDR2 (germline): LGHNA, YNFKEQ. CDR3 sequence (DNA): TGTGCCAGCAGCCTCGACAGGGGATCCTACGAGCAGTACTTC. Amino acid sequence: CASSLDRGSYEQYF.

The chain carries TRBV6-2 or TRBV6-3 and TRBJ1-5, with a possible D match to TRBD1 (6 bases). Looked up from germline, CDR1 is MNHEY and CDR2 is SVGEGT. The CDR3 is 14 residues long. Trimming pared 7 bases from V and 2 bases from J, leaving 12 bases between. The CDR3 bases are TGTGCCAGCACTGACAGGCCACGCAATCAGCCCCAGCATTTT. Its translation: CASTDRPRNQPQHF.

A few counts support this clonotype. The V gene is TRBV12-3 or TRBV12-4, the J gene TRBJ1-4; D may be TRBD1 (5 bases). V dropped 5 bases and J dropped 3 bases, with 22 bases sitting between them. The CDR3 loop spans 18 amino acids. In DNA, the CDR3 is TGTGCCAGCAGTCAACTCACCAATCCGGGGCCGTCTAATGAAAAACTGTTTTTT. Residues: CASSQLTNPGPSNEKLFF.